This T cell receptor beta chain was recorded in a study of blood T cells in healthy people across ages. This clonotype was counted between two and nine times. The germline V gene has CDR1 SGDLS and CDR2 YYNGEE. Germline trimming cut 4 bases from V and 9 bases from J; bases unmatched to any gene: 5. The CDR3 is 14 amino acids. A J-beta primer mix and a sample-barcoded 5' primer were used in a second PCR of roughly 6 to 11 cycles. Via MiXCR, TCRdb re-called the 5' RACE reads, giving one row per CDR3 protein. The sample contains 650,000 to 800,000 distinct CDR3 sequences, around two fifths of which appear only once.

Input material: blood. The J gene is TRBJ1-6, the V gene TRBV9, with TRBD1 identical over 9 bases. The receptor comes from a man in his sixties in good health. The CDR3 region is CASSTGTGSSPLHF. CDR3 in DNA: TGTGCCAGCAGCACCGGGACAGGGTCTTCACCCCTCCACTTT.